These 27 T cell receptor beta chains share one sample of origin, sequenced in a study of Ad26.COV2.S vaccination and SARS-CoV-2 variants. Noted treatment: roughly 18 received Ad26.COV2.S at low or high dose, single or two shots; 5 received placebo; per-sample allocation not given. At day 63 after the first vaccine or placebo injection, samples were drawn. Sequencing was performed with immunoSEQ multiplex PCR; in TCRdb, only in-frame clones are kept and a portion is missing. The table includes under 600,000 clones, about 89% detected once. This specimen was peripheral blood, taken in a trial of Ad26.COV2.S vaccine versus placebo. The source of these receptors is a person between 18 and 60 years old who received the Ad26.COV2.S COVID-19 vaccine or a placebo.

The chain carries TRBV6-5 and TRBJ1-3, with 11 bases matching TRBD1. The ends lost 2 bases at V and 9 bases at J; junction bases unmatched: 6. The CDR3 runs 15 residues. Germline lookup yields CDR1 MNHEY and CDR2 SVGAGI. The CDR3 DNA reads TGTGCCAGCAGTTACCGGGACAGGGGGGCGAGCACCATATATTTT. Amino acids: CASSYRDRGASTIYF.

This clone was counted once. V usage is TRBV6-2 or TRBV6-3 and J usage is TRBJ2-7; D is tentatively TRBD1 or TRBD2 (5 bases each). CDR1 MNHEY and CDR2 SVGEGT come from the germline V gene. The CDR3 is 17 amino acids. V was pared by 6 bases and J by 3 bases, with 24 bases between. CDR3 sequence (DNA): TGTGCCAGCAGCCGGGGACCCAGAGGCGTCCCAAACTACGAGCAGTACTTC. This encodes CASSRGPRGVPNYEQYF.

This clone appeared a few times. The chain joins TRBV28 to TRBJ1-5; the D gene is possibly TRBD1 (6 bases). V lost 3 bases and J lost 9, with 15 bases in between. CDR1 is MDHEN, CDR2 SYDVKM, per germline. The CDR3 loop spans 14 amino acids. The CDR3 sequence is CASSLLGGRGPQHF. For the CDR3, the DNA is TGTGCCAGCAGTTTGTTGGGGGGCAGGGGGCCCCAGCATTTT.

V usage is TRBV9 and J usage is TRBJ2-3; maybe TRBD1 (6 bases). The CDR3 runs 19 residues. From germline, CDR1 is SGDLS and CDR2 YYNGEE. Trimming took off 6 bases at V and 2 bases at J, with 28 bases between the two ends. CDR3 in DNA: TGTGCCAGCAAGTCTCCTCCCCCCTCCCGGGACACCAACACAGATACGCAGTATTTT. The encoded protein is CASKSPPPSRDTNTDTQYF.

V gene TRBV19 combines with J gene TRBJ1-1, with D tentatively TRBD1 (5 bases). V gave up 9 bases and J gave up 2 bases, with 13 bases separating them. The CDR3 is made up of 13 amino acids. Germline V gives CDR1 LNHDA, CDR2 SQIVND (reference sequence). DNA for the CDR3: TGTGCCAGCAGAAGACAGAGCAACACTGAAGCTTTCTTT. Its protein product is CASRRQSNTEAFF.

The J gene is TRBJ2-3, the V gene TRBV16, with TRBD2 matching over 8 bases. V dropped 3 bases and J dropped 1; count of bases not matched to a gene: 6. CDR1 is KGHSY and CDR2 is FQNENV in the germline V gene. The length of the CDR3 is 16 residues. DNA for the CDR3: TGTGCCAGCAGCCATAGAAGCGGGGGAGGCACAGATACGCAGTATTTT. Encoded protein: CASSHRSGGGTDTQYF.

The chain carries TRBV9 and TRBJ2-1; possible D gene TRBD2, 6 bases. Trimming took off 1 base at V and 4 bases at J, with 12 bases between the two ends. CDR1 and CDR2 from the germline V gene are SGDLS and YYNGEE. The CDR3 loop spans 15 amino acids. CDR3 bases: TGTGCCAGCAGCGTAACAGGTAGCGGTTACAATGAGCAGTTCTTC. Translating gives CASSVTGSGYNEQFF.

Turning to this clone: The sample carries other DNA sequences with the same CDR3. CDR3 nucleotide sequence: TGTGCCAGCTCACCGGACTCCAATGAGCAGTTCTTC. Its protein product is CASSPDSNEQFF. The chain links TRBV18 to TRBJ2-1; D is possibly TRBD2 (5 bases). From germline, CDR1 is KGHSH and CDR2 LQKENI. V gave up 3 bases and J gave up 6 bases, with 6 bases separating them. The CDR3 totals 12 residues. The full variable domain, rest sourced from reference TRBV18 and TRBJ2-1, is NAGVMQNPRHLVRRRGQEARLRCSPMKGHSHVYWYRQLPEEGLKFMVYLQKENIIDESGMPKERFSAEFPKEGPSILRIQQVVRGDSAAYFCASSPDSNEQFFGPGTRLTVL.

The V call is TRBV4-1, the J call TRBJ1-4; a weak D match, TRBD1 (5 bases). Germline V gives CDR1 MGHRA, CDR2 YSYEKL. The CDR3 sequence is 17 residues long. Trimming cost V 1 base and J 0 bases, with 12 bases left between them. CDR3 coding DNA: TGCGCCAGCAGCCAAGCCAGCGGGGCTGCAACTAATGAAAAACTGTTTTTT. Protein: CASSQASGAATNEKLFF.

The chain has TRBV30 and TRBJ1-1; D unresolved. Trimming pared 0 bases from V and 4 bases from J, leaving 9 bases between. Germline CDR1 and CDR2: GTSNPN and SVGIG (reference sequence). The CDR3 is 13 amino acids. The CDR3 nucleotides read TGTGCCTGGAGTGTAAGAGGATTCACTGAAGCTTTCTTT. Protein: CAWSVRGFTEAFF.

V usage is TRBV21-1 and J usage is TRBJ2-2; TRBD1, the D gene given by the table, was not confirmed from the DNA. TRBV21-1 is assigned pseudogene status. The CDR3 runs to 15 residues. In DNA form, the CDR3 reads TGTGCCAGCAGCAAGGGGGACAGGAACACCGGGGAGCTGTTTTTT. It yields the protein CASSKGDRNTGELFF.

This clone occurred once. The J gene is TRBJ1-2, the V gene TRBV3-1 (or the pseudogene TRBV3-2); unclear D gene. Germline V gene data show CDR1 as LGHDT and CDR2 as YNNKEL (reference sequence). The CDR3 covers 14 residues. The V and J ends lost 1 base and 4 bases respectively, with 10 bases between them. CDR3 loop: CASSQATLSYGYTF. CDR3 DNA sequence: TGTGCCAGCAGCCAAGCGACCTTAAGCTATGGCTACACCTTC.

The chain is built from TRBV12-3 or TRBV12-4 and TRBJ1-2; D is unclear. The V and J ends lost 5 bases and 5 bases respectively, with 12 bases between them. CDR3 size: 13 residues. The CDR3 reads CASSTPFRYGYTF. The CDR3 region has the DNA TGTGCCAGCAGTACGCCCTTTAGGTATGGCTACACCTTC.

The chain couples TRBV28 to TRBJ2-2, with TRBD2 matching 8 bases. V shed 7 bases and J 3 bases; nucleotides not matched to a gene: 4. The CDR3 sequence is 14 residues long. Germline values: CDR1 MDHEN, CDR2 SYDVKM. CDR3 amino acids: CASTREGHTGELFF. CDR3 nucleotides: TGTGCCAGCACCCGGGAGGGCCACACCGGGGAGCTGTTTTTT.

This chain connects TRBV14 to TRBJ2-2; 9 bases are shared with TRBD2. Trimming cost V 10 bases and J 5 bases; bases outside gene matches: 8. CDR1 and CDR2 (germline): SGHDN, FVKESK. The CDR3 covers 14 residues. The CDR3, as DNA: TGTGCCACCCCGGGACTAGCAGTGACCGGGGAGCTGTTTTTT. This codes for CATPGLAVTGELFF.

The chain employs TRBV6-2 or TRBV6-3 and TRBJ1-1, with TRBD1 identical over 8 bases. The CDR3 runs 15 residues. V trimming: 4 bases; J trimming: 0 bases; junction bases outside the gene matches: 4. CDR1 and CDR2 from the germline V gene are MNHEY and SVGEGT. The DNA for the CDR3 is TGTGCCAGCAGTTTCCGACAGGGGATGAACACTGAAGCTTTCTTT. Its protein is CASSFRQGMNTEAFF.

The CDR3 DNA follows: TGTGCCATCAGTGAGAACGCACAGGGGAACAGTGTGGAGACCCAGTACTTC. Translating gives CAISENAQGNSVETQYF. The chain has TRBV10-3 and TRBJ2-5; 7 bases align to TRBD1. Germline V gene data show CDR1 as ENHRY and CDR2 as SYGVKD. This CDR3 is built from 17 residues. Losses at the gene ends were 2 bases for V and 5 bases for J; bases not matched to a gene: 14.

CDR3 residues: CAWRGRLTYNEQFF. The CDR3, as DNA: TGTGCCTGGAGAGGACGGCTGACCTACAATGAGCAGTTCTTC. The chain has TRBV30 and TRBJ2-1; no definite D call. V lost 3 bases, J lost 2 bases, and 11 bases lay in between. Looked up from germline, CDR1 is GTSNPN and CDR2 is SVGIG (reference sequence). The CDR3 sequence is 14 residues long. Together with reference TRBV30 and TRBJ2-1, the CDR3 gives the full variable domain: SQTIHQWPATLVQPVGSPLSLECTVEGTSNPNLYWYRQAAGRGLQLLFYSVGIGQISSEVPQNLSASRPQDRQFILSSKKLLLSDSGFYLCAWRGRLTYNEQFFGPGTRLTVL.

This chain uses TRBV19 with TRBJ2-7; 10 bases map to TRBD1. Germline V lookup: CDR1 LNHDA, CDR2 SQIVND (reference sequence). This CDR3 comprises 15 residues. After removal of 1 base from V and 5 bases from J, the junction contained 5 bases not matched to a gene. The CDR3 spells CASSIARQGANEQYF. The CDR3 DNA follows: TGTGCCAGTAGTATAGCGAGACAGGGGGCCAACGAGCAGTACTTC. The variable domain in full, completed from reference TRBV19 and TRBJ2-7, reads DGGITQSPKYLFRKEGQNVTLSCEQNLNHDAMYWYRQDPGQGLRLIYYSQIVNDFQKGDIAEGYSVSREKKESFPLTVTSAQKNPTAFYLCASSIARQGANEQYFGPGTRLTVT.

The gene calls are TRBV19 and TRBJ1-5; TRBD1 aligns across 7 bases. J was trimmed by 0 bases and V by 3 bases; bases with no gene match: 8. The germline V gene encodes CDR1 LNHDA and CDR2 SQIVND (reference sequence). The CDR3 loop spans 17 amino acids. The CDR3 DNA sequence: TGTGCCAGTAGTATTTGGGCAGGGGGTTATAGCAATCAGCCCCAGCATTTT. Its protein product is CASSIWAGGYSNQPQHF.

This clone was counted once. The chain recombines TRBV4-1 with TRBJ2-3; TRBD2 agrees at 8 bases. CDR1 MGHRA and CDR2 YSYEKL come from the germline V gene. CDR3 length equals 16 residues. V trimming: 2 bases; J trimming: 2 bases; junction bases outside the gene matches: 6. The CDR3 sequence is CASSQQKAGVTDTQYF. In DNA, the CDR3 is TGCGCCAGCAGCCAACAAAAAGCGGGAGTCACAGATACGCAGTATTTT.

The chain uses TRBV6-5 and TRBJ2-1, with no clear D. The CDR3 runs 14 residues. Trimming pared 5 bases from V and 10 bases from J, leaving 18 bases between. Germline V gives CDR1 MNHEY, CDR2 SVGAGI. The CDR3 here is CASSPDPLTWEQFF. DNA for the CDR3: TGTGCCAGCAGTCCTGACCCCTTAACCTGGGAGCAGTTCTTC.

This clone was detected only a few times. The genes are TRBV9 and TRBJ2-5; D remains ambiguous. V was trimmed by 4 bases and J by 2 bases, leaving 9 bases between them. The germline CDR1 and CDR2 sequences are SGDLS and YYNGEE. This CDR3 spans 13 amino acids. The CDR3: CASSHSGQETQYF. The CDR3 DNA is TGTGCCAGCAGCCATAGTGGGCAAGAGACCCAGTACTTC.

The gene calls are TRBV3-1 (or the pseudogene TRBV3-2) and TRBJ2-7; D tentatively fits TRBD1 or TRBD2 (5 bases each). The CDR3 runs 14 residues. Trimming removed 4 bases from V and 5 bases from J, with 15 bases in between. From germline, CDR1 is LGHDT and CDR2 YNNKEL (reference sequence). The CDR3 loop is CASSLRDVGDEQYF. The DNA of the CDR3 is TGTGCCAGCAGCCTCCGGGACGTGGGTGACGAGCAGTACTTC.

This clone was counted once. The genes are TRBV18 and TRBJ1-1; unclear D gene. Germline loops: CDR1 KGHSH, CDR2 LQKENI. The CDR3 covers 13 residues. The ends were cut back, 3 bases at V and 4 bases at J, with 9 bases in the middle. This CDR3 reads CASSPPMGTEAFF. In DNA form, the CDR3 reads TGTGCCAGCTCACCTCCAATGGGCACTGAAGCTTTCTTT.

V and J are TRBV6-6 and TRBJ1-1; no firm D call. CDR1 is MNHNY and CDR2 is SVGAGI in the germline V gene (reference sequence). This CDR3 comprises 14 residues. V was trimmed by 2 bases and J by 0 bases, leaving 7 bases between them. In DNA form, the CDR3 reads TGTGCCAGCAGTTACGAGGACTTGAACACTGAAGCTTTCTTT. Encoded protein: CASSYEDLNTEAFF.

The V gene is TRBV20-1, the J gene TRBJ1-1; no firm D call. Germline values: CDR1 DFQATT, CDR2 SNEGSKA (reference sequence). The CDR3 covers 11 residues. Deletions cut 5 bases from V and 11 bases from J, with 15 bases between. Here the CDR3 DNA reads TGCAGTGCTCCGGACGTCCTCGTGGCTTTCTTT. As protein: CSAPDVLVAFF.